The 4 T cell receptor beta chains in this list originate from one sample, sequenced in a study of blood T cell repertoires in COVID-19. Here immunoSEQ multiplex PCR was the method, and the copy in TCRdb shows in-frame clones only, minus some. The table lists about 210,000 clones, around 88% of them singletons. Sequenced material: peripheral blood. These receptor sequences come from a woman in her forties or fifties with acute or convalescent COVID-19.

CDR3 in DNA: TGTGCCAGCAGTTACTCGAGAGACAAGCCCACAGATACGCAGTATTTT. Translation: CASSYSRDKPTDTQYF. This sequence joins TRBV6-6 and TRBJ2-3; D is ambiguous. The CDR3 sequence is 16 residues long. Germline V gene sequence: CDR1 MNHNY, CDR2 SVGAGI (reference sequence). V lost 0 bases, J lost 2 bases, and 12 bases lay in between.

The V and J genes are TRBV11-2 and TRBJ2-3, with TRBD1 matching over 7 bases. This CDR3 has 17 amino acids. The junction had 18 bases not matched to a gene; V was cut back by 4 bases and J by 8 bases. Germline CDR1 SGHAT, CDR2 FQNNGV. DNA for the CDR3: TGTGCCAGCAGCTCATACCGGGACAGCAATTCTGGGGGTACGCAGTATTTT. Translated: CASSSYRDSNSGGTQYF.

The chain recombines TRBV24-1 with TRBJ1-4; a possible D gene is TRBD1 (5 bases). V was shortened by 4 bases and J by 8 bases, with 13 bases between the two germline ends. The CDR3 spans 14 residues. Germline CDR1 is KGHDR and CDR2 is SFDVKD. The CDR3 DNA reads TGTGCCACCAGTGACCCAGGGATAGGCGAAAAACTGTTTTTT. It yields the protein CATSDPGIGEKLFF.

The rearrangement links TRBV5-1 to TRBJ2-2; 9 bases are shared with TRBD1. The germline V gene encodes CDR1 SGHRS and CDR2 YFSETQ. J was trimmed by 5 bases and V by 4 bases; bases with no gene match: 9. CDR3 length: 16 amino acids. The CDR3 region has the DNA TGCGCCAGCAGCATGGCACGGGACAGGGATACCGGGGAGCTGTTTTTT. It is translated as CASSMARDRDTGELFF.